Listed below are T cell receptor beta chains from one sample, sequenced in a study of blood T cell repertoires in COVID-19. Clones were sequenced by immunoSEQ multiplex PCR, and TCRdb holds only the in-frame ones, with some missing. The table has roughly 410,000 clones, around 87% seen once; the top ten hold about 2.3%. The sequencing input was peripheral blood. The receptors originated from a woman in her sixties with COVID-19, enrolled during active disease. Each CDR3 is given with its conserved first and last residue. The D gene is left open where the match is weak. Clone size is stated in some rows and not others, as once, few, many or a class when expanded.

j_call,d_call,clone_size,v_call,cdr3_aa,cdr3_nt
TRBJ2-2,.,.,TRBV6-5,CASSRGSGTGELFF,TGTGCCAGCTCCCGGGGATCGGGGACCGGGGAGCTGTTTTTT
TRBJ1-1,.,.,TRBV28,CASSPWGRAFF,TGTGCCAGCAGCCCGTGGGGGCGGGCTTTCTTT
TRBJ1-5,.,.,TRBV12-3/TRBV12-4,CASSLGGPGHQHF,TGTGCCAGCAGTTTAGGGGGACCGGGACATCAGCATTTT
TRBJ1-2,TRBD1,.,TRBV19,CASNDRGQANYGYTF,TGTGCCAGTAACGACAGGGGGCAGGCTAACTATGGCTACACCTTC
TRBJ2-7,TRBD1,.,TRBV30,CAWTGTGLHEQYF,TGTGCCTGGACCGGGACAGGGTTGCACGAGCAGTACTTC
TRBJ1-4,.,.,TRBV28,CASITARNEKLFF,TGTGCCAGCATAACAGCTCGTAATGAAAAACTGTTTTTT
TRBJ2-3,TRBD2,.,TRBV5-1,CASSLGNSGDKDTQYF,TGCGCCAGCAGCTTGGGGAATAGCGGGGATAAAGATACGCAGTATTTT
TRBJ1-2,.,.,TRBV3-1/TRBV3-2,CASSQSFWEGGYTF,TGTGCCAGCAGCCAGTCGTTCTGGGAGGGAGGCTACACCTTC
TRBJ1-2,.,.,TRBV2,CASNWGPGEVGGYTF,TGTGCCAGCAATTGGGGGCCGGGCGAGGTCGGTGGCTACACCTTC
TRBJ1-1,.,.,TRBV11-2,CASTLFLSGTEAFF,TGTGCCAGCACCCTTTTCTTGTCGGGCACTGAAGCTTTCTTT
TRBJ2-7,TRBD2,.,TRBV28,CASRSTSGGRYEQYF,TGTGCCAGCAGATCTACTAGCGGGGGGAGGTACGAGCAGTACTTC
TRBJ2-7,TRBD1,.,TRBV7-2,CASSLVGTGGAGSYEQYF,TGTGCCAGCAGCTTAGTAGGGACAGGGGGCGCGGGCTCCTACGAGCAGTACTTC
TRBJ2-7,.,few,TRBV19,CASSSSGRLLSSYEQYF,TGTGCCAGTAGTAGTTCGGGGAGGCTTCTAAGCTCCTACGAGCAGTACTTC
TRBJ2-7,TRBD1,.,TRBV15,CATSLNSGTGAYEQYF,TGTGCCACCAGCCTTAATTCCGGGACAGGGGCTTACGAGCAGTACTTC
TRBJ2-7,.,.,TRBV7-2,CASSLVGEPYEQYF,TGTGCCAGCAGCTTAGTAGGGGAACCCTACGAGCAGTACTTC
TRBJ2-1,.,.,TRBV7-3,CASSLGGGQFF,TGTGCCAGCAGCTTAGGAGGAGGACAGTTCTTC
TRBJ1-4,.,once,TRBV7-9,CASSLQGGGNEKLFF,TGTGCCAGCAGCTTGCAGGGTGGCGGTAATGAAAAACTGTTTTTT
TRBJ1-2,.,.,TRBV24-1,CATSDSQRGSHTF,TGTGCCACCAGTGATTCCCAAAGAGGTAGCCACACCTTC
TRBJ1-4,TRBD1,.,TRBV5-1,CASRPTGANEKLFF,TGCGCCAGCAGGCCGACAGGGGCTAATGAAAAACTGTTTTTT
TRBJ1-5,.,.,TRBV6-6,CASSPEGTSSNQPQHF,TGTGCCAGCAGTCCAGAAGGGACAAGTAGCAATCAGCCCCAGCATTTT
TRBJ1-3,.,.,TRBV5-8,CASSFSGFTGNTIYF,TGTGCCAGCAGCTTTTCAGGGTTTACTGGAAACACCATATATTTT
TRBJ1-3,.,.,TRBV6-5,CASSSPSGRSGNTIYF,TGTGCCAGCAGTTCTCCTTCAGGGCGCTCTGGAAACACCATATATTTT
TRBJ1-5,.,.,TRBV6-5,CATGGHQPQHF,TGTGCCACAGGAGGGCATCAGCCCCAGCATTTT
TRBJ2-7,TRBD2,.,TRBV27,CASSGLADYEQYF,TGTGCCAGCAGTGGACTAGCGGACTACGAGCAGTACTTC
TRBJ1-4,.,.,TRBV18,CASSPPDGGSEKLFF,TGTGCCAGCTCACCACCTGACGGGGGGTCTGAAAAACTGTTTTTT
TRBJ2-2,TRBD1,.,TRBV5-6,CASSRSTGGNTGELFF,TGTGCCAGCAGCCGTTCCACAGGGGGCAACACCGGGGAGCTGTTTTTT
TRBJ1-1,.,.,TRBV5-4,CASSLMGGAGPTEAFF,TGTGCCAGCAGCTTAATGGGTGGAGCGGGACCCACTGAAGCTTTCTTT
TRBJ2-2,TRBD1,.,TRBV9,CASSLRTGGNTGELFF,TGTGCCAGCAGCCTACGGACAGGGGGGAACACCGGGGAGCTGTTTTTT
TRBJ1-1,TRBD1,.,TRBV6-1,CASSLRDRENTEAFF,TGTGCCAGCAGTCTAAGGGACAGGGAGAATACTGAAGCTTTCTTT
TRBJ2-1,.,.,TRBV5-1,CASSSSSVEQFF,TGCGCCAGCAGCTCTAGCTCGGTCGAGCAGTTCTTC
TRBJ2-1,TRBD2,.,TRBV4-1,CASSPKTSGDFYNEQFF,TGCGCCAGCAGCCCGAAAACTAGCGGGGACTTCTACAATGAGCAGTTCTTC
TRBJ2-2,.,.,TRBV28,CASSGNTGELFF,TGTGCCAGCAGCGGGAACACCGGGGAGCTGTTTTTT
TRBJ2-7,TRBD2,.,TRBV6-5,CASSQSGSSYEQYF,TGTGCCAGCAGCCAGAGCGGGAGCTCCTACGAGCAGTACTTC
TRBJ1-3,.,.,TRBV18,CASSPPAGRGGNTIYF,TGTGCCAGCTCACCACCAGCAGGGAGGGGCGGAAACACCATATATTTT
TRBJ1-1,TRBD1,few,TRBV11-2,CASSFTGGTEAFF,TGTGCCAGCAGTTTTACAGGGGGTACTGAAGCTTTCTTT
TRBJ2-5,.,once,TRBV2,CASSESIYQETQYF,TGTGCCAGCAGTGAGAGCATTTACCAAGAGACCCAGTACTTC
TRBJ1-1,.,.,TRBV18,CASSPSRGSAEAFF,TGTGCCAGCTCACCGAGCAGGGGTAGCGCTGAAGCTTTCTTT
TRBJ1-6,TRBD1,.,TRBV4-2,CASSQDFGGQGTSGSPLHF,TGTGCCAGCAGCCAAGATTTCGGCGGACAGGGAACTTCTGGTTCACCCCTCCACTTT
TRBJ1-6,TRBD1,.,TRBV11-3,CASSHPTDRVGNSPLHF,TGTGCCAGCAGCCACCCCACGGACAGGGTGGGTAATTCACCCCTCCACTTT
TRBJ2-5,.,.,TRBV25-1,CASSGRRETQYF,TGTGCCAGCAGTGGGCGCAGGGAGACCCAGTACTTC
TRBJ1-5,.,.,TRBV6-2/TRBV6-3,CASSSSGGYSNQPQHF,TGTGCCAGCAGTTCGTCAGGAGGTTATAGCAATCAGCCCCAGCATTTT
TRBJ1-2,TRBD1,few,TRBV6-5,CASSLTGDYGYTF,TGTGCCAGCAGCCTCACAGGGGACTATGGCTACACCTTC
TRBJ1-1,TRBD1,once,TRBV2,CASKTGGTEAFF,TGTGCCAGTAAGACAGGGGGCACTGAAGCTTTCTTT
TRBJ1-2,TRBD1,.,TRBV6-1,CASSAGQGLGFYGYTF,TGTGCCAGCAGTGCAGGACAGGGACTCGGCTTCTATGGCTACACCTTC
TRBJ2-5,TRBD1,.,TRBV2,CASALPRGRRETQYF,TGTGCCAGCGCTCTACCCAGGGGGCGCCGGGAGACCCAGTACTTC
TRBJ2-7,.,.,TRBV5-1,CASSLYQGMRNEQYF,TGCGCCAGCAGCTTGTATCAGGGTATGAGGAACGAGCAGTACTTC
TRBJ2-7,.,.,TRBV27,CASSLSRGSSSYEQYF,TGTGCCAGCAGTTTGTCTCGGGGATCGAGTTCCTACGAGCAGTACTTC
TRBJ1-6,.,.,TRBV19,CASSIGGSFGSPLHF,TGTGCCAGTAGTATAGGGGGCTCTTTTGGATCACCCCTCCACTTT
TRBJ1-2,.,.,TRBV27,CASSLGGRYGYTF,TGTGCCAGCAGTTTAGGGGGCAGGTATGGCTACACCTTC
TRBJ1-2,.,.,TRBV5-4,CASSLGEAGRYGYTF,TGTGCCAGCAGCTTGGGCGAGGCAGGGAGGTATGGCTACACCTTC
TRBJ2-1,TRBD2,.,TRBV7-3,CASSLRLAGSYNEQFF,TGTGCCAGCAGCTTACGCCTAGCGGGGAGCTACAATGAGCAGTTCTTC
TRBJ1-1,.,once,TRBV29-1,CSVTTGNTEAFF,TGCAGCGTTACCACAGGGAACACTGAAGCTTTCTTT
TRBJ2-1,TRBD1,.,TRBV5-1,CASKGDRGYNEQFF,TGCGCCAGCAAGGGAGACAGGGGGTACAATGAGCAGTTCTTC
TRBJ2-7,TRBD2,.,TRBV4-2,CASSSGGLAGSYYEQYF,TGTGCCAGCAGCTCAGGGGGACTAGCGGGGTCGTACTACGAGCAGTACTTC
TRBJ2-5,TRBD2,.,TRBV7-2,CASSPGGPRETQYF,TGTGCCAGCAGCCCGGGGGGGCCGCGGGAGACCCAGTACTTC